This T cell receptor beta chain was sequenced in a study of T-cell memory formation after mild COVID-19. As for the study in general: TCR clusters were mostly donor specific.

TCRdb re-analysed the 5' RACE reads in MiXCR, keeping a single row per CDR3 protein. The sample lists more than 250,000 distinct CDR3 sequences, 16% seen once, with roughly a fifth in the top ten. The table lists this clonotype with a few counts. Its antigen is undetermined. Trimming left V 3 bases short and J 5 bases short, with 9 bases between. Germline CDR1 reads MNHEY; CDR2 reads SMNVEV (reference sequence). The length of the CDR3 is 13 residues. The study, taken as a whole, reports: In pre-infection memory, a portion of responding clones appeared, which suggested that cross-reactive memory joined. Clones shrinking from day 15 to 85 showed even CD4/CD8 mixes; later expanders tilted CD4+. Whether second-wave clones peaking at day 37 were SARS-CoV-2 specific went unconfirmed.

The source is a man between 18 and 35 years old who had mild COVID-19 (a few samples of this study predate the infection). Cell type and time point are not known. The chain is built from TRBV27 and TRBJ2-3; D is unresolved. The sequenced sample was PBMCs or a T cell subset sorted from them (not recorded which). The CDR3 spells CASSFGSLDTQYF. The CDR3 bases are TGTGCCAGCAGTTTCGGGTCTTTAGATACGCAGTATTTT.